The source of this TCR beta chain is a study of neurological immune-mediated disorders. Overall study findings and caveats: Neither clinical nor MRI features were found to be associated with the multiple sclerosis repertoire cluster.

The CDR3 length is 15 residues. Trimming removed 6 bases from V and 5 bases from J; junction bases left unmatched: 10. Germline V lookup: CDR1 MDHEN, CDR2 SYDVKM. The cDNA was synthesized by means of template-switch 5'RACE, which was carried out with 10-nucleotide random UMIs. Sequencing runs each generated in excess of 180 million TCR-beta sequences derived from 15-18 subjects. TCRdb independently ran MiXCR on the 5' RACE reads; one entry per CDR3 protein. The data contain around 130,000 distinct CDR3 sequences, roughly 3.1% of them singletons. The table lists this clonotype with many counts. What it binds is unknown.

The chain has TRBV28 and TRBJ2-1; 7 nucleotides agree with TRBD1. The receptor was isolated from a woman aged 25 to 39 with multiple sclerosis. Sequencing was carried out using PBMCs. CDR3 bases: TGTGCCAGCAGCACTACCGGGACAGAGAACAATGAGCAGTTCTTC. Translation: CASSTTGTENNEQFF.